The 18 T cell receptor beta chains below were found in one sample sequenced in a study of T cells in tumors after PD-1 blockade. Data came from immunoSEQ multiplex PCR; TCRdb stores just in-frame clones and leaves some out. The table includes around 4,800 clones, around 60% detected once. The sequencing here drew on tumor tissue, taken after anti-PD-1 treatment. The receptors stem from a human donor with basal cell carcinoma.

The rearrangement joins TRBV7-9 to TRBJ2-5, with 9 bases lining up with TRBD1. The CDR3 runs to 15 residues. V shed 4 bases, J shed 0 bases, and the junction held 3 bases outside the gene matches. Germline CDR1 SEHNR, CDR2 FQNEAQ (reference sequence). In DNA form, the CDR3 reads TGTGCCAGCAGCTCCCGGGACAGGGACCAAGAGACCCAGTACTTC. Translated: CASSSRDRDQETQYF.

The V and J genes are TRBV28 and TRBJ2-7; D perhaps matches TRBD1 (5 bases). The CDR3 is made up of 12 amino acids. The germline CDR1 and CDR2 sequences are MDHEN and SYDVKM. V gave up 5 bases and J gave up 4 bases, with 9 bases separating them. The CDR3 region is CASSLTVYEQYF. In DNA form, the CDR3 reads TGTGCCAGCAGTCTGACAGTTTACGAGCAGTACTTC.

In this sample, this clone is medium-sized. The rearrangement uses TRBV27 and TRBJ2-7; 7 bases are shared with TRBD1. The junction had 5 bases not matched to a gene; V was cut back by 6 bases and J by 3 bases. CDR1 is MNHEY, CDR2 SMNVEV, per germline (reference sequence). This CDR3 is 13 amino acids long. This CDR3 is CASRRQGDYEQYF. Written as DNA, the CDR3 is TGTGCCAGCAGGCGACAGGGCGACTACGAGCAGTACTTC.

This sequence joins TRBV27 and TRBJ1-6, with D tentatively TRBD1 (5 bases). Trimming removed 4 bases at V and 7 bases at J, with 17 bases between. The CDR3 has 16 residues. Germline assignment: CDR1 MNHEY and CDR2 SMNVEV (reference sequence). Here the CDR3 reads CASSSTFRAGNSPLHF. CDR3 sequence (DNA): TGTGCCAGCAGTTCTACATTCCGGGCAGGGAATTCACCCCTCCACTTT.

This clone was counted between two and nine times. J is TRBJ1-2 and V is TRBV5-1; no reliable D call. The V end lost 0 bases, the J end lost 7 bases, and 7 bases lay between the germline ends. In germline, CDR1 is SGHRS, CDR2 YFSETQ. The CDR3 consists of 12 residues. Here the CDR3 DNA reads TGCGCCAGCAGCTTGGAAGGGCGTGGCTACACCTTC. Protein: CASSLEGRGYTF.

J is TRBJ1-1 and V is TRBV6-5; no clear D. Between the trimmed V and J ends, which lost 6 bases and 4 bases, there was a span of 12 bases. The CDR3 runs to 13 residues. CDR1 and CDR2 from the germline V gene are MNHEY and SVGAGI. The CDR3 protein is CASRPNSFTEAFF. The CDR3 nucleotides read TGTGCCAGCAGGCCGAACAGCTTCACTGAAGCTTTCTTT.

J is TRBJ2-1 and V is TRBV5-6, with 8 bases lining up with TRBD1. This CDR3 spans 15 amino acids. Germline CDR1 SGHDT, CDR2 YYEEEE. The ends lost 1 base at V and 5 bases at J; junction bases unmatched: 5. CDR3 sequence (DNA): TGTGCCAGCAGCTTGTTACAGGGGGGAAACAATGAGCAGTTCTTC. It encodes CASSLLQGGNNEQFF.

CDR3 residues: CASSAPGQGSGDEQYF. In DNA, the CDR3 is TGTGCCAGCAGCGCCCCGGGACAGGGGAGTGGCGACGAGCAGTACTTC. The chain links TRBV5-4 to TRBJ2-7, with TRBD1 matching over 10 bases. V gave up 4 bases and J gave up 5 bases; unmatched junction bases: 12. CDR1 and CDR2 (germline): SGHNT, YYREEE (reference sequence). The CDR3 length is 16 residues.

V is TRBV10-2 and J is TRBJ2-2, with 9 bases lining up with TRBD2. This CDR3 contains 15 residues. Per germline, CDR1 WSHSY and CDR2 SAAADI. Trimming cost V 7 bases and J 4 bases; bases outside gene matches: 7. This CDR3 is CASTGGRASTGELFF. In DNA form, the CDR3 reads TGCGCCAGCACGGGCGGGAGGGCGTCCACCGGGGAGCTGTTTTTT.

This clone was seen only a few times. The chain has TRBV5-6 and TRBJ2-5, with D perhaps matching TRBD2 (5 bases). Germline V gene data show CDR1 as SGHDT and CDR2 as YYEEEE. CDR3 length: 14 residues. Trimming pared 3 bases from V and 2 bases from J, leaving 11 bases between. CDR3 region: CASSSTRRQETQYF. The CDR3 DNA reads TGTGCCAGCAGCTCGACAAGGAGGCAAGAGACCCAGTACTTC.

The genes are TRBV19 and TRBJ1-6, with 8 bases lining up with TRBD1. In germline, CDR1 is LNHDA, CDR2 SQIVND (reference sequence). This CDR3 is 19 amino acids long. V dropped 6 bases and J dropped 8; count of bases not matched to a gene: 21. The CDR3 DNA reads as TGTGCCAGTAGAGAATGGCGGGCAGGGGGCGAGTCGGGATATTCACCCCTCCACTTT. Encoded protein: CASREWRAGGESGYSPLHF.

The rearrangement links TRBV7-2 to TRBJ1-5, with a weak D call TRBD1 (6 bases). Trimming left V 1 base short and J 3 bases short, with 7 bases between. Germline CDR1 reads SGHTA; CDR2 reads FQGNSA. The CDR3 has 14 amino acids. The CDR3 nucleotides read TGTGCCAGCAGCTTAGGGGACATCAATCAGCCCCAGCATTTT. It encodes CASSLGDINQPQHF. The variable domain in full, with the rest retrieved from reference TRBV7-2 and TRBJ1-5, is GAGVSQSPSNKVTEKGKDVELRCDPISGHTALYWYRQSLGQGLEFLIYFQGNSAPDKSGLPSDRFSAERTGGSVSTLTIQRTQQEDSAVYLCASSLGDINQPQHFGDGTRLSIL.

The chain uses TRBV7-6 and TRBJ1-6; 7 positions match TRBD1. Germline CDR1 and CDR2: SGHVS and FNYEAQ. V trimming: 5 bases; J trimming: 6 bases; junction bases outside the gene matches: 7. The CDR3 spans 15 residues. In DNA form, the CDR3 reads TGTGCCAGCAGCCCTATGGGACAGATTAATTCACCCCTCCACTTT. Its translation: CASSPMGQINSPLHF.

The V and J genes are TRBV9 and TRBJ2-2, with 7 bases identical to TRBD2. Germline CDR1 is SGDLS and CDR2 is YYNGEE. With 0 bases clipped from V and 4 bases from J, the junction kept 3 bases outside the gene matches. The CDR3 runs to 15 residues. The CDR3 loop is CASSVAAGVTGELFF. DNA of the CDR3: TGTGCCAGCAGCGTAGCTGCGGGAGTCACCGGGGAGCTGTTTTTT.

V is TRBV5-1 and J is TRBJ2-7; TRBD2 aligns across 7 bases. This CDR3 comprises 15 residues. The ends lost 4 bases at V and 3 bases at J; junction bases unmatched: 10. Looked up from germline, CDR1 is SGHRS and CDR2 is YFSETQ. CDR3 sequence: CASSGSTSSVYEQYF. The CDR3 region has the DNA TGCGCCAGCAGCGGGTCGACTAGCTCGGTCTACGAGCAGTACTTC.

The chain employs TRBV2 and TRBJ1-2, with 10 bases that match TRBD1. CDR3 size: 16 residues. From germline, CDR1 is SNHLY and CDR2 FYNNEI. Trimming took 6 bases from V and 4 from J; bases not matched to a gene: 11. CDR3 DNA: TGTGCCAGCAGGCAATCTCGGACAGGGGGATCCTATGGCTACACCTTC. As protein: CASRQSRTGGSYGYTF.

This clone showed up just a few times. The chain uses TRBV5-6 and TRBJ2-1; no clear D gene. This CDR3 comprises 13 residues. Trimming shortened V by 0 bases and J by 9 bases, and 10 bases separated the two germline ends. Germline V gene data show CDR1 as SGHDT and CDR2 as YYEEEE. The CDR3 bases are TGTGCCAGCAGCTTGGTTCTTGCCGGTGAGCAGTTCTTC. Protein product: CASSLVLAGEQFF.

The V call is TRBV7-2, the J call TRBJ1-5; a weak D match, TRBD1 (5 bases). The CDR3 consists of 16 residues. V lost 1 base and J lost 7, with 17 bases in between. Germline lookup yields CDR1 SGHTA and CDR2 FQGNSA. CDR3 DNA: TGTGCCAGCAGCTTAGTGACTGTGAGGGGTCCCCAGCCCCAGCATTTT. It specifies CASSLVTVRGPQPQHF.